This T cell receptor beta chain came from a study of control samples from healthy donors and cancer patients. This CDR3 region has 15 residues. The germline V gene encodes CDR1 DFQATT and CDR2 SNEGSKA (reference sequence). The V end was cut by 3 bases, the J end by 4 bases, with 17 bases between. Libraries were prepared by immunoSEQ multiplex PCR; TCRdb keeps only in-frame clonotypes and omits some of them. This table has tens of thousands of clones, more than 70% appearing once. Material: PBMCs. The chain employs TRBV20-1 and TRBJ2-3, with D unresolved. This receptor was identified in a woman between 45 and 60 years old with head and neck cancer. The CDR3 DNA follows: TGCAGTGCTAGTTCCGTGAAAGGAATCGCAGATACGCAGTATTTT. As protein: CSASSVKGIADTQYF.